Below, 6 T cell receptor beta chains from the same sample are listed, as sequenced in a study of regulatory T cells in long-lasting Graves disease. Time point: persistent/refractory GD, antithyroid drugs over 5 years with positive TRAb. TCR sequences were obtained from RNA taken from PBMCs. Building of the TCR beta libraries involved iRepertoire HTBI primers and Arm-PCR of CDR3 regions. TCRdb analysed the multiplex PCR reads with MiXCR anew, one entry per CDR3 protein. Among roughly 300,000 distinct CDR3 sequences, around 23% were seen once, and the ten largest hold roughly three fifths. The sequences come from peripheral blood mononuclear cells (PBMCs), collected when the disease was refractory, from a patient treated with antithyroid drugs. The receptors shown here come from a female donor with Graves disease.

The chain recombines TRBV7-2 with TRBJ2-5; TRBD2 aligns across 7 bases. TRBJ2-7 explains the end of the DNA better; the J call may be wrong. The V gene's germline CDR1 is SGHTA and CDR2 FQGNSA. This CDR3 region has 14 residues. CDR3 region: CASSLEAGENEQYF. CDR3 DNA: TGTGCCAGCAGCTTAGAGGCGGGGGAGAACGAGCAGTACTTC.

This clonotype was detected ten times or more. The genes are TRBV7-2 and TRBJ2-7; no reliable D call. V was cut by 2 bases and J by 4 bases, with 12 bases left in between. The germline gives CDR1 SGHTA, CDR2 FQGNSA. This CDR3 spans 14 amino acids. In nucleotides, the CDR3 is TGTGCCAGCAGCTTAAGAGAACAGAGATACGAGCAGTACTTC. This sequence encodes CASSLREQRYEQYF.

J is TRBJ2-2 and V is TRBV6-1, with 10 bases that match TRBD2. The germline CDR1 and CDR2 sequences are MNHNS and SASEGT. J gave up 2 bases and V 6 bases, and 3 bases lay outside the gene matches. The CDR3 runs 15 residues. The CDR3 loop is CASRSSGSNTGELFF. Written as DNA, the CDR3 is TGTGCCAGCAGATCTAGCGGGAGTAACACCGGGGAGCTGTTTTTT.

The chain recombines TRBV18 with TRBJ2-4, with a possible D match to TRBD1 (5 bases). The CDR3 is made up of 16 amino acids. In germline, CDR1 is KGHSH, CDR2 LQKENI. V dropped 0 bases and J dropped 0 bases, with 9 bases sitting between them. The CDR3 loop reads CASSPPGPVAKNIQYF. In DNA, the CDR3 is TGTGCCAGCTCACCACCGGGGCCGGTAGCCAAAAACATTCAGTACTTC.

The chain carries TRBV28 and TRBJ2-3, with D perhaps TRBD2 (6 bases). CDR3 length: 12 amino acids. Germline CDR1 is MDHEN and CDR2 is SYDVKM. Trimming took 2 bases from V and 13 from J, leaving 13 bases between them. This chain's CDR3 is CASSLIAEVEYF. For the CDR3, the DNA is TGTGCCAGCAGTTTAATAGCGGAGGTTGAGTATTTT.

The table lists this clonotype with many counts. The chain carries TRBV2 and TRBJ2-2; unclear D gene. V lost 2 bases to trimming and J lost 6 bases, with 10 bases between them. Germline values: CDR1 SNHLY, CDR2 FYNNEI. The length of the CDR3 is 14 residues. CDR3 residues: CASSERESAGELFF. Here the CDR3 DNA reads TGTGCCAGCAGTGAAAGAGAAAGTGCCGGGGAGCTGTTTTTT. The full variable domain, in which reference TRBV2 and TRBJ2-2 provide the parts outside the CDR3, is EPEVTQTPSHQVTQMGQEVILRCVPISNHLYFYWYRQILGQKVEFLVSFYNNEISEKSEIFDDQFSVERPDGSNFTLKIRSTKLEDSAMYFCASSERESAGELFFGEGSRLTVL.